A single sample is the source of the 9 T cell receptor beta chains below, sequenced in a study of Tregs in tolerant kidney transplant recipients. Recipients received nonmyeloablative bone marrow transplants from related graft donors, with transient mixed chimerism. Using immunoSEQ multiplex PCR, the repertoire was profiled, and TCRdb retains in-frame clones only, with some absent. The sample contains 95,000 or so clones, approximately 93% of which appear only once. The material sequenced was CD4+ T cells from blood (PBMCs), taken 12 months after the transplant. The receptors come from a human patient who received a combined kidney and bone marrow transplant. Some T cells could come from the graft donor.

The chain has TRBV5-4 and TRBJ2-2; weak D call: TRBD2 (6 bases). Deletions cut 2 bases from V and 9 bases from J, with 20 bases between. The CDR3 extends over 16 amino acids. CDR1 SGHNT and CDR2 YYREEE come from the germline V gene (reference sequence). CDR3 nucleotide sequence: TGTGCCAGCAGCTTTAACCCCACGGGGGTAGTCTGGGAGCTGTTTTTT. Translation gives CASSFNPTGVVWELFF.

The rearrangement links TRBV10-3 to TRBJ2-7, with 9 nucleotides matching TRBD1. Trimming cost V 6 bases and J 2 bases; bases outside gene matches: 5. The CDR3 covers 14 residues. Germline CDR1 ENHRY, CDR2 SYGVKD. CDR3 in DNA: TGTGCCATCAGCCCCGGGACAGGGACCTACGAGCAGTACTTC. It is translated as CAISPGTGTYEQYF.

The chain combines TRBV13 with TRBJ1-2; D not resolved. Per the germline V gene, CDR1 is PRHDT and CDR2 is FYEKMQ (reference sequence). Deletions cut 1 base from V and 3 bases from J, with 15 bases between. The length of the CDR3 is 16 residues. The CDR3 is CASSLEMAGSHYGYTF. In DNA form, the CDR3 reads TGTGCCAGCAGCTTAGAGATGGCGGGAAGTCACTATGGCTACACCTTC.

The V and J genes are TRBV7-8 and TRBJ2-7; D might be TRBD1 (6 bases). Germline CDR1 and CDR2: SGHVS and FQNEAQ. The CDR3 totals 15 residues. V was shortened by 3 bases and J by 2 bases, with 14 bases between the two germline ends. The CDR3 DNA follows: TGTGCCAGCAGCTTTCGTAGGGGGTCGGCCTACGAGCAGTACTTC. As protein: CASSFRRGSAYEQYF.

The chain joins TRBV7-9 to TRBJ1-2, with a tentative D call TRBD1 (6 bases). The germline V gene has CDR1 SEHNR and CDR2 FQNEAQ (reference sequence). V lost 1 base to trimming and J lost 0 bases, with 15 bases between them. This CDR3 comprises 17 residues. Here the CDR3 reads CASSLEAGTTTNYGYTF. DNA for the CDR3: TGTGCCAGCAGCTTAGAAGCCGGGACAACAACTAACTATGGCTACACCTTC.

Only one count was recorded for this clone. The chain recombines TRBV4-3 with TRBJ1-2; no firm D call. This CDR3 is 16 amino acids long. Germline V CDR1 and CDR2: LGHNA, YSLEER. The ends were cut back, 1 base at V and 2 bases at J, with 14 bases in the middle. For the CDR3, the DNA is TGCGCCAGCAGCCAAGCCCGGAAATGGGAGAACTATGGCTACACCTTC. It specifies CASSQARKWENYGYTF.

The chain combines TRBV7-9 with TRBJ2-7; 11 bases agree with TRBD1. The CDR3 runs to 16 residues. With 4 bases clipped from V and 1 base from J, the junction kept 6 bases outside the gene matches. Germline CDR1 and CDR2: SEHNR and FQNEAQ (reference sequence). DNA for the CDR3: TGTGCCAGCAGCTGGTGGGACAGGGGGATTTCCTACGAGCAGTACTTC. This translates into CASSWWDRGISYEQYF.

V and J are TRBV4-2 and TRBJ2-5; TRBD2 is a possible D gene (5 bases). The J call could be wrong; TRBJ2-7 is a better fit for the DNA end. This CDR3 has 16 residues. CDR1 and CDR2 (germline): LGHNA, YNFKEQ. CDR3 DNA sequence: TGTGCCAGCAGCCAAGAGTATTGGGAGAGCTCCTACGAGCAGTACTTC. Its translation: CASSQEYWESSYEQYF.

The CDR3 is CASSYTQGLLNSPLHF. The CDR3 nucleotides are TGTGCCAGCAGCTACACGCAGGGCCTCCTTAATTCACCCCTCCACTTT. The chain carries TRBV7-9 and TRBJ1-6; D perhaps matches TRBD1 (5 bases). There are 16 residues in the CDR3. Trimming pared 4 bases from V and 6 bases from J, leaving 16 bases between. Germline CDR1 reads SEHNR; CDR2 reads FQNEAQ (reference sequence).